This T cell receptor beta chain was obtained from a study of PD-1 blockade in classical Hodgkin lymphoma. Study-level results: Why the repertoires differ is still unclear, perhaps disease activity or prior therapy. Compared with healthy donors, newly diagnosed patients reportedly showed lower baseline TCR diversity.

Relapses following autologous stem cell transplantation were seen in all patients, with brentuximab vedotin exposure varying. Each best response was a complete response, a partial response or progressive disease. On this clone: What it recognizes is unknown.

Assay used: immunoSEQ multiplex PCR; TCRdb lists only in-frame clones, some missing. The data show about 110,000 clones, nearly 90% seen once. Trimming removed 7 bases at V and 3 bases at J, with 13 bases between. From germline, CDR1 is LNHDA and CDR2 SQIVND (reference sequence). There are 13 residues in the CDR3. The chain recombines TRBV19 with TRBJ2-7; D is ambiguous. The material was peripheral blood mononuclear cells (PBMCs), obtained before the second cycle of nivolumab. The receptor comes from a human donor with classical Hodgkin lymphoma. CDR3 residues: CASKRWDHYEQYF. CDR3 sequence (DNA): TGTGCCAGTAAACGCTGGGATCACTACGAGCAGTACTTC. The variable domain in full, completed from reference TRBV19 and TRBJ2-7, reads DGGITQSPKYLFRKEGQNVTLSCEQNLNHDAMYWYRQDPGQGLRLIYYSQIVNDFQKGDIAEGYSVSREKKESFPLTVTSAQKNPTAFYLCASKRWDHYEQYFGPGTRLTVT.